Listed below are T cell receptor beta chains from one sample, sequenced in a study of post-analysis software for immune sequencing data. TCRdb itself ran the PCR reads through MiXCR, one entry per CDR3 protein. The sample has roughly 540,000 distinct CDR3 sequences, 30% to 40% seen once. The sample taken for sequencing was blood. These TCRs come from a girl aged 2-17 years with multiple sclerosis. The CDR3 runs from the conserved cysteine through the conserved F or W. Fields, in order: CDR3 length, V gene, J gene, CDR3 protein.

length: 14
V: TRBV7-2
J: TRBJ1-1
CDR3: CASSSAGLWTEAFF

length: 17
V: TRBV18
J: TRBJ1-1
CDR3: CASSPSKDPSMNTEAFF

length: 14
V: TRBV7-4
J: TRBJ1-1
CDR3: CPFGGLLRNTEAFF

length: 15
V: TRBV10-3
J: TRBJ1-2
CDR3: CAISGDMGQPYGYTF

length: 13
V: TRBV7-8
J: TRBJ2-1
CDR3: CASSFFSGNEQFF

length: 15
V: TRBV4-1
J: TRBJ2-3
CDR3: CASSLMGLGTDTQYF

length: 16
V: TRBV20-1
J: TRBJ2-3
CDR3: CSAGKGLGLAADTQYF

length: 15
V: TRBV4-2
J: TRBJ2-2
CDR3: CASSQSGGGTGERFF

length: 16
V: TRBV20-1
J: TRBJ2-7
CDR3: CSAPNLAGGPPYEQYF

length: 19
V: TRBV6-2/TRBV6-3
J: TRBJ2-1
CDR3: CASSYPPPGLGSSYNEQFF

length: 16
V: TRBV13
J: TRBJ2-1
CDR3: CASSRLGGPPYNEQFF

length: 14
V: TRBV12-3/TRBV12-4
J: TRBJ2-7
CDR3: CASSQTSGPYEQYF

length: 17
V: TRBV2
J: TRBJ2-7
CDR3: CATMGLAGAPGSYEQYF

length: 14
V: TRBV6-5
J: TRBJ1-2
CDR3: CATTRDSSNRGYTF

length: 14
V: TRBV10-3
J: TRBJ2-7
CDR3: CAISTGTSGYEQYF

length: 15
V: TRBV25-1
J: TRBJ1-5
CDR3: CASSESGGPNRPQHF

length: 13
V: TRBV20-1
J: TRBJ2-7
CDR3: CSATGHASYEQYF

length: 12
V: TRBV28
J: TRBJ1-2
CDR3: CASLGQTYGYTF

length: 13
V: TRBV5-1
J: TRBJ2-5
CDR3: CASSVGGVETQYF

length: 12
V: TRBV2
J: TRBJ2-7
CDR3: CASRIHTEEQYF

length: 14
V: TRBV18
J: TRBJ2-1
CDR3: CASSPPQRENEQFF

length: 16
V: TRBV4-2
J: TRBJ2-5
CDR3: CASSQVGSWMGQGQYF

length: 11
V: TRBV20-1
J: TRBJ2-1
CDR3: CSARDRGEQFF

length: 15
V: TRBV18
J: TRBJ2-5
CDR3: CASSPTVAGHETQYF

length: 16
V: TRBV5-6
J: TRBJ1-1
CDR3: CASSLGYRWGATEAFF

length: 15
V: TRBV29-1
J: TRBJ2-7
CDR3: CSVGPAGPILYEQYF

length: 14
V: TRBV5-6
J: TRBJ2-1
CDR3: CASSLVANYNEQFF

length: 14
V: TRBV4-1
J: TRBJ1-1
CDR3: CASSQEDRGIAAFF

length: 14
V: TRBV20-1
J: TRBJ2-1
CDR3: CSARGTQGNNEQFF

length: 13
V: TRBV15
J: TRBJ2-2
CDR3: CATSRDGTGELFF

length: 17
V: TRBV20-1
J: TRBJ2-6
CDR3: CSARKAREYSGANVLTF

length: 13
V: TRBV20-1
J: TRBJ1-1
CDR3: CSARGRTITEAFF

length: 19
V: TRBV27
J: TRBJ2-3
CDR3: CASVGGERGGQMGTDTQYF

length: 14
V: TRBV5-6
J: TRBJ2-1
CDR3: CASLVAGNYNEQFF

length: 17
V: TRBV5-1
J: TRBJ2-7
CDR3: CASSLVLLAGDSYEQYF

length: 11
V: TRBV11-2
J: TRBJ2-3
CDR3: CASSSRDTQYF

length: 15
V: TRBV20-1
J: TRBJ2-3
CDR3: CSAARAKNPTDTQYF

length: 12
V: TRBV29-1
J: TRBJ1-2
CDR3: CSARKGSYGYTF

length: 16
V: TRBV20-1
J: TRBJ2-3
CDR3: CSARDRVAGRTDTQYF

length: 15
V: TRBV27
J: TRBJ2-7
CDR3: CASSPMPGQGYEQYF

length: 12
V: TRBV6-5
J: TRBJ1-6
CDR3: CASNDKSGPLHF

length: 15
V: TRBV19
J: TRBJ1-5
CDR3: CASSIVGVSNQPQHF

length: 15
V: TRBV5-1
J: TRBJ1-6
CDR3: CASSLGSLRYSPLHF

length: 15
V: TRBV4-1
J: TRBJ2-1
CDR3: CASSPSGDSYNEQFF

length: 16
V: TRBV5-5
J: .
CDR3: CASSLDGGSGGDEQYF

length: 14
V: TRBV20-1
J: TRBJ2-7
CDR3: CSAREGQLSYEQYF

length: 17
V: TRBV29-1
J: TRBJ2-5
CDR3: CSVRAASGGWYQETQYF

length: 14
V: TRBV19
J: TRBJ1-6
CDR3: CASNPTGNNSPLHF

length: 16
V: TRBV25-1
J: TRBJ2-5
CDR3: CASSEWGQGNAETQYF

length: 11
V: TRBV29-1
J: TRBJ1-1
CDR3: CSGLENTEAFF

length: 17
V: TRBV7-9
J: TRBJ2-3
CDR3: CASSSRSLGVGLDTQYF

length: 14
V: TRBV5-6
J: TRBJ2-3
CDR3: CASSLTGPQDTQYF

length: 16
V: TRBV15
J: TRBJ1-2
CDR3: CATSARAPRANYGYTF